The 27 T cell receptor beta chains given below trace back to one sample, sequenced in a study of T cells in narcolepsy. TCRdb's copy holds only in-frame clones and misses some; the assay was immunoSEQ multiplex PCR. The sample records some 25,000 clones, about 85% being singletons. The sample taken for sequencing was CD45RA- memory CD4+ T cells from PBMCs. These receptors all come from a human donor with narcolepsy.

This chain connects TRBV2 to TRBJ2-7, with a weak D call TRBD2 (6 bases). This CDR3 is built from 17 residues. V lost 4 bases and J lost 4, with 23 bases in between. Germline CDR1 reads SNHLY; CDR2 reads FYNNEI. CDR3 loop: CASSGIGLAPSMYEQYF. CDR3 coding DNA: TGTGCCAGCAGTGGAATCGGGCTAGCGCCTTCTATGTACGAGCAGTACTTC.

This chain uses TRBV6-5 with TRBJ2-3; 9 bases map to TRBD2. CDR3 length: 15 amino acids. Germline V gene sequence: CDR1 MNHEY, CDR2 SVGAGI. V lost 5 bases and J lost 6; bases outside the gene matches: 9. In nucleotides, the CDR3 is TGTGCCAGCAGTGGAGGAGCGGGAGGAGGGGATACGCAGTATTTT. This sequence encodes CASSGGAGGGDTQYF.

The chain couples TRBV11-2 to TRBJ2-7; D might be TRBD2 (5 bases). CDR1 is SGHAT, CDR2 FQNNGV, per germline. The CDR3 totals 15 residues. Trimming stripped 7 bases from V and 2 bases from J, with 18 bases between. CDR3 sequence: CASTQRRVGAYEQYF. The CDR3 bases are TGTGCCAGCACCCAGAGGCGGGTTGGCGCCTACGAGCAGTACTTC.

This clone has a handful of counts. The chain recombines TRBV5-1 with TRBJ2-7; 11 bases match TRBD2. The germline V gene encodes CDR1 SGHRS and CDR2 YFSETQ. This CDR3 is 17 amino acids long. Trimming cost V 4 bases and J 1 base; bases outside gene matches: 10. In DNA form, the CDR3 reads TGCGCCAGCAGCACAATAGCGGGAGGGCGGGGGTCCTACGAGCAGTACTTC. The encoded protein is CASSTIAGGRGSYEQYF.

The chain employs TRBV7-2 and TRBJ2-2, with 7 positions matching TRBD1. The CDR3 is 16 residues long. The germline V gene encodes CDR1 SGHTA and CDR2 FQGNSA. Unmatched junction bases numbered 9, after V lost 2 bases and J lost 6 bases. The CDR3 spells CASSLFRDSIAGELFF. The CDR3 DNA follows: TGTGCCAGCAGCTTATTTCGGGACAGTATAGCCGGGGAGCTGTTTTTT.

The V gene is TRBV7-8, the J gene TRBJ2-2; no firm D call. CDR3 length: 15 residues. The germline V gene has CDR1 SGHVS and CDR2 FQNEAQ. Between the trimmed V and J ends, which lost 1 base and 1 base, there was a span of 7 bases. CDR3 DNA: TGTGCCAGCAGCTTAGTGTCAGGGAACACCGGGGAGCTGTTTTTT. It codes for CASSLVSGNTGELFF.

The chain recombines TRBV28 with TRBJ1-2, with TRBD1 as a possible D gene (6 bases). Germline V gives CDR1 MDHEN, CDR2 SYDVKM. The CDR3 length is 14 residues. The V end was cut by 6 bases, the J end by 4 bases, with 15 bases between. CDR3 loop: CASSDSGVVYGYTF. CDR3 DNA: TGTGCCAGCAGCGATTCAGGGGTCGTCTATGGCTACACCTTC.

The J gene is TRBJ1-2, the V gene TRBV30; D not resolved. Germline V gene data show CDR1 as GTSNPN and CDR2 as SVGIG (reference sequence). V shed 1 base and J shed 8 bases, with 8 bases lying between them. This CDR3 has 11 residues. Here the CDR3 reads CAWSDGGGYTF. Written as DNA, the CDR3 is TGTGCCTGGAGTGATGGAGGGGGCTACACCTTC.

The chain carries TRBV29-1 and TRBJ1-2; maybe TRBD1 (6 bases). CDR1 and CDR2 (germline): SQVTM, ANQGSEA. The CDR3 extends over 13 amino acids. Trimming removed 4 bases from V and 7 bases from J, with 16 bases in between. Here the CDR3 reads CSVVGGGGGGYTF. The CDR3 nucleotides are TGCAGCGTTGTCGGAGGGGGAGGGGGTGGCTACACCTTC.

The chain carries TRBV9 and TRBJ2-2; 9 nucleotides align to TRBD2. The CDR3 loop spans 16 amino acids. Trimming took 3 bases from V and 0 from J; bases not matched to a gene: 3. Germline CDR1 and CDR2: SGDLS and YYNGEE. The CDR3 sequence: CASSARLAANTGELFF. CDR3 nucleotides: TGTGCCAGCAGCGCTCGACTAGCGGCGAACACCGGGGAGCTGTTTTTT.

This sequence joins TRBV7-2 and TRBJ2-5; D perhaps matches TRBD2 (6 bases). The ends were cut back, 5 bases at V and 4 bases at J, with 17 bases in the middle. The CDR3 loop spans 15 amino acids. The germline CDR1 and CDR2 sequences are SGHTA and FQGNSA. The CDR3 bases are TGTGCCAGCAGCACAGCGATTAGCGGAGCAGAGACCCAGTACTTC. Protein sequence: CASSTAISGAETQYF.

The chain recombines TRBV28 with TRBJ1-5; D is possibly TRBD1 (6 bases). The length of the CDR3 is 13 residues. Germline CDR1 MDHEN, CDR2 SYDVKM. The V and J ends lost 5 bases and 5 bases respectively, with 10 bases between them. Here the CDR3 DNA reads TGTGCCAGCAGTACGCCAGGGGATCAGCCCCAGCATTTT. It translates to CASSTPGDQPQHF. The whole variable domain, remainder taken from reference TRBV28 and TRBJ1-5, is DVKVTQSSRYLVKRTGEKVFLECVQDMDHENMFWYRQDPGLGLRLIYFSYDVKMKEKGDIPEGYSVSREKKERFSLILESASTNQTSMYLCASSTPGDQPQHFGDGTRLSIL.

The count of this clone is one. The chain combines TRBV7-8 with TRBJ1-5, with D possibly being TRBD1 (6 bases). V was cut by 5 bases and J by 1 base, with 21 bases left in between. The CDR3 extends over 18 amino acids. Germline CDR1 reads SGHVS; CDR2 reads FQNEAQ. CDR3 in DNA: TGTGCCAGCAGCGGGAAACAGGGTGGGGGTCGGAGCAATCAGCCCCAGCATTTT. Amino acids: CASSGKQGGGRSNQPQHF.

The chain is built from TRBV5-1 and TRBJ2-5; D might be TRBD2 (5 bases). Trimming shortened V by 6 bases and J by 0 bases, and 15 bases separated the two germline ends. There are 15 residues in the CDR3. CDR1 SGHRS and CDR2 YFSETQ come from the germline V gene. CDR3 region: CASKGSGAYQETQYF. For the CDR3, the DNA is TGCGCCAGCAAAGGGAGCGGAGCGTACCAAGAGACCCAGTACTTC.

The V call is TRBV30, the J call TRBJ1-1, with TRBD1 matching over 8 bases. V lost 2 bases, J lost 2 bases, and 4 bases stayed unmatched. From germline, CDR1 is GTSNPN and CDR2 SVGIG (reference sequence). The CDR3 length is 14 residues. CDR3 in DNA: TGTGCCTGGAGTAGGGGACAGGTTAACACTGAAGCTTTCTTT. Translating it yields CAWSRGQVNTEAFF.

V usage is TRBV2 and J usage is TRBJ2-1; the D is unclear. Germline V CDR1 and CDR2: SNHLY, FYNNEI. The length of the CDR3 is 13 residues. The germline V and J ends were trimmed by 5 bases and 8 bases, with 13 bases remaining between them. This chain's CDR3 is CASSSQTSDEQFF. The CDR3 DNA reads as TGTGCCAGCAGTTCCCAAACAAGCGATGAGCAGTTCTTC.

The rearrangement links TRBV5-1 to TRBJ1-3; D is perhaps TRBD1 (5 bases). Germline V CDR1 and CDR2: SGHRS, YFSETQ. With 7 bases removed from V and 2 bases from J, the gap between germline ends came to 16 bases. The CDR3 covers 15 residues. The CDR3 DNA sequence: TGCGCCAGCGAACCGGGGGGTCGGACTGGAAACACCATATATTTT. Its protein is CASEPGGRTGNTIYF.

As concerns this clone: Distinct nucleotide sequences in the sample also encode this CDR3. The chain links TRBV28 to TRBJ2-7, with 8 positions matching TRBD2. CDR1 is MDHEN and CDR2 is SYDVKM in the germline V gene. The CDR3 has 15 amino acids. V gave up 5 bases and J gave up 2 bases; unmatched junction bases: 8. CDR3 loop: CASSVTSGSPYEQYF. The CDR3 DNA follows: TGTGCCAGCAGTGTCACCAGCGGGAGCCCCTACGAGCAGTACTTC.

J is TRBJ1-4 and V is TRBV5-4; 7 nucleotides align to TRBD1. The J segment lost 8 bases and the V segment lost 4 bases, leaving 8 bases of the junction unmatched. Germline CDR1 and CDR2: SGHNT and YYREEE (reference sequence). The CDR3 covers 14 residues. CDR3 nucleotide sequence: TGTGCCAGCAGCCGGGACAGCCTGGGGGAAAAACTGTTTTTT. Translating gives CASSRDSLGEKLFF.

V is TRBV5-6 and J is TRBJ2-1, with D possibly TRBD1 on 5 matching bases. CDR1 and CDR2 from the germline V gene are SGHDT and YYEEEE. This CDR3 spans 14 amino acids. The V gene lost 0 bases and the J gene lost 7 bases, with 11 bases spanning the gap. DNA of the CDR3: TGTGCCAGCAGCTTGGTTCAGGGCCTAAATGAGCAGTTCTTC. Amino acids: CASSLVQGLNEQFF.

Only one count was recorded for this clone. J is TRBJ2-1 and V is TRBV5-1; TRBD2 matches 10 bases. V was pared by 5 bases and J by 5 bases, with 13 bases of the junction left unmatched. The CDR3 sequence is 17 residues long. Germline V gene lookup returns CDR1 SGHRS and CDR2 YFSETQ. The CDR3 here is CASRHEIAGGSHNEQFF. CDR3 nucleotides: TGCGCCAGCAGACATGAGATAGCGGGGGGCTCTCACAATGAGCAGTTCTTC.

The CDR3: CASGTDFYEQYF. CDR3 in DNA: TGTGCCAGCGGGACAGATTTCTACGAGCAGTACTTC. The rearrangement joins TRBV6-1 to TRBJ2-7; 7 nucleotides line up with TRBD1. Germline V lookup: CDR1 MNHNS, CDR2 SASEGT. Trimming at V came to 8 bases and at J to 3 bases, leaving 4 bases not matched to a gene. The CDR3 contains 12 residues.

This rearrangement joins TRBV5-4 to TRBJ1-3, with 8 bases fitting TRBD1. The CDR3 runs to 16 residues. V lost 2 bases to trimming and J lost 1 base; unmatched junction nucleotides: 5. CDR1 is SGHNT, CDR2 YYREEE, per germline (reference sequence). CDR3 sequence: CASSFADRGSGNTIYF. The CDR3 DNA is TGTGCCAGCAGCTTCGCCGACAGGGGATCTGGAAACACCATATATTTT.

V is TRBV6-1 and J is TRBJ1-6; 10 nucleotides match TRBD1. The ends lost 2 bases at V and 10 bases at J; junction bases unmatched: 11. Germline CDR1 and CDR2: MNHNS and SASEGT. This CDR3 contains 17 residues. Here the CDR3 reads CASSENTPTGGDSPLHF. DNA for the CDR3: TGTGCCAGCAGTGAAAATACCCCGACAGGGGGCGACTCACCCCTCCACTTT.

The V call is TRBV9, the J call TRBJ2-2, with D tentatively TRBD1 (6 bases). CDR1 is SGDLS and CDR2 is YYNGEE in the germline V gene. Trimming left V 4 bases short and J 1 base short, with 14 bases between. The CDR3 covers 16 residues. The DNA for the CDR3 is TGTGCCAGCAGCCAAACAGGGACGTGGAACACCGGGGAGCTGTTTTTT. It translates to CASSQTGTWNTGELFF.

The chain links TRBV7-8 to TRBJ2-7; 14 bases map to TRBD2. Unmatched junction bases numbered 8, after V lost 5 bases and J lost 2 bases. The CDR3 consists of 17 residues. CDR1 is SGHVS, CDR2 FQNEAQ, per germline. The CDR3 spells CASSGRGLAGAAYEQYF. The CDR3 region has the DNA TGTGCCAGCAGCGGAAGGGGACTAGCGGGAGCAGCCTACGAGCAGTACTTC.

CDR3 sequence: CAWSLRSGGSSGNTIYF. The CDR3 DNA is TGTGCCTGGAGTCTTCGCAGCGGAGGAAGTAGTGGAAACACCATATATTTT. The chain employs TRBV30 and TRBJ1-3; no reliable D call. The CDR3 has 17 residues. Germline lookup yields CDR1 GTSNPN and CDR2 SVGIG (reference sequence). Trimming left V 2 bases short and J 3 bases short, with 20 bases between.